This T cell receptor beta chain was found in a study of cytomegalovirus exposure and HLA in healthy donors. The overall study: The Caucasian-associated ancestry cluster held roughly 81% of 300 to 450 genotyped donors.

Regarding the study as a whole: There were approximately 150 TCR beta chains listed as cytomegalovirus-associated.

A word on this clone: No antigen is known for it.

V lost 5 bases and J lost 12; bases outside the gene matches: 12. The germline V gene has CDR1 MNHEY and CDR2 SMNVEV (reference sequence). This CDR3 has 15 residues. PCR used 60 Vbeta primers and 13 Jbeta primers. Assay used: immunoSEQ multiplex PCR; TCRdb lists only in-frame clones, some missing. Of roughly 76,000 clones listed, less than 80% are singletons. This clonotype was obtained from a young man in good health and CMV-seronegative. The chain has TRBV27 and TRBJ2-1; 11 bases fit TRBD1. The sequencing input was PBMCs. The CDR3 DNA is TGTGCCAGCAGTGGCGGACAGGGGGCAGCATCCGGGCAGTTCTTC. It specifies CASSGGQGAASGQFF.